A single sample gave rise to the 22 T cell receptor beta chains below, sequenced in a study of technical replicates of blood from a handful of donors listed by TCRdb under 2017. Receptor amplification or capture employed the immunoSEQ multiplex PCR assay. TCRdb carries this immuneACCESS record with in-frame sequences only. Its versions omit some clonotypes, under half of them owing to an unresolved V gene in the studies checked, with the rest unexplained. The sample yields some 60,000 clones; approximately 87% were counted once. The ten largest make up around 5.5% of the sample. Material for sequencing was PBMCs. These receptors all stem from a human donor in good health. Some clones in this sample may be carry-over from other donors' samples.

The V call is TRBV9, the J call TRBJ2-7, with TRBD1 identical over 10 bases. Germline V CDR1 and CDR2: SGDLS, YYNGEE. The CDR3 covers 15 residues. After removal of 0 bases from V and 5 bases from J, the junction contained 5 bases not matched to a gene. The DNA of the CDR3 is TGTGCCAGCAGCGTAGCGACCGGGACAGGGGACGAGCAGTACTTC. This codes for CASSVATGTGDEQYF.

Comments on this clone: The germline gene is not matched at one end of the junction; a read error may be the cause. V and J are TRBV19 and TRBJ1-5; D is unclear. Germline V gene data show CDR1 as LNHDA and CDR2 as SQIVND (reference sequence). The CDR3 consists of 15 residues. Written as DNA, the CDR3 is TGTGCCAGTAGAATCCAGAAGGATAGCAATCAGACCCAGCATTTT. It encodes CASRIQKDSNQTQHF.

This clone has only one observation. This chain links TRBV27 with TRBJ2-1; no firm D call. The CDR3 sequence is 16 residues long. Trimming pared 0 bases from V and 0 bases from J, leaving 9 bases between. The germline CDR1 and CDR2 sequences are MNHEY and SMNVEV (reference sequence). CDR3 sequence reads: CASSLSLVSSYNEQFF. CDR3 bases: TGTGCCAGCAGTTTATCCCTAGTGAGCTCCTACAATGAGCAGTTCTTC.

V and J are TRBV7-9 and TRBJ2-7; 7 bases align to TRBD1. V lost 3 bases, J lost 6 bases, and 11 bases stayed unmatched. Looked up from germline, CDR1 is SEHNR and CDR2 is FQNEAQ (reference sequence). The CDR3 sequence is 15 residues long. The chain's CDR3 is CASSFGQDLSSEQYF. The CDR3 nucleotides are TGTGCCAGCAGCTTCGGACAGGATCTATCCAGCGAGCAGTACTTC.

The V call is TRBV11-1, the J call TRBJ2-1; 11 bases agree with TRBD2. The CDR3 is 18 amino acids. Per germline, CDR1 SGHAT and CDR2 FQDESV (reference sequence). The V and J ends lost 4 bases and 3 bases, in that order; junction bases with no gene match: 11. The CDR3 DNA reads TGTGCCAGCAGCTCACGAGAGCTAGCGGGAGGAGTCTACAATGAGCAGTTCTTC. Encoded protein: CASSSRELAGGVYNEQFF.

The J gene is TRBJ2-2, the V gene TRBV11-3; D is possibly TRBD1 (5 bases). The V gene's germline CDR1 is SGHNT and CDR2 YENEEA. The CDR3 sequence is 13 residues long. V shed 5 bases and J shed 6 bases, with 10 bases lying between them. This CDR3 is CASSTQGPGELFF. In nucleotides, the CDR3 is TGTGCCAGCAGCACCCAGGGCCCCGGGGAGCTGTTTTTT.

The rearrangement links TRBV4-3 to TRBJ1-1; 9 bases match TRBD1. The junction had 11 bases not matched to a gene; V was cut back by 1 base and J by 2 bases. CDR1 LGHNA and CDR2 YSLEER come from the germline V gene. This CDR3 spans 18 amino acids. The CDR3 region has the DNA TGCGCCAGCAGCCAAGGTTGGACAGGGGTCCCGGTTAACACTGAAGCTTTCTTT. It translates to CASSQGWTGVPVNTEAFF.

The J gene is TRBJ2-3, the V gene TRBV19; 9 bases match TRBD1. Germline V lookup: CDR1 LNHDA, CDR2 SQIVND (reference sequence). J was trimmed by 4 bases and V by 2 bases; bases with no gene match: 7. This CDR3 is 16 amino acids long. CDR3 protein: CASSISDRGLSDTQYF. The CDR3, as DNA: TGTGCCAGTAGTATATCGGACAGGGGCTTGTCAGATACGCAGTATTTT.

The chain combines TRBV2 with TRBJ2-7, with 11 positions matching TRBD2. The CDR3 runs to 17 residues. V was pared by 3 bases and J by 3 bases, with 10 bases of the junction left unmatched. Germline assignment: CDR1 SNHLY and CDR2 FYNNEI. The CDR3 sequence: CASSDLAGGPRGYEQYF. The CDR3, as DNA: TGTGCCAGCAGTGACCTAGCGGGAGGCCCTCGTGGCTACGAGCAGTACTTC.

The chain uses TRBV5-1 and TRBJ2-1, with 12 nucleotides matching TRBD2. Germline V gene sequence: CDR1 SGHRS, CDR2 YFSETQ. The V segment lost 0 bases and the J segment 8 bases; nucleotides outside the gene matches: 9. The CDR3 contains 17 residues. Here the CDR3 DNA reads TGCGCCAGCAGCTTGGCTCCTAGCGGGAGGGCCTCGGATGAGCAGTTCTTC. Its protein product is CASSLAPSGRASDEQFF. Full variable domain (outside the CDR3, taken from reference TRBV5-1 and TRBJ2-1): KAGVTQTPRYLIKTRGQQVTLSCSPISGHRSVSWYQQTPGQGLQFLFEYFSETQRNKGNFPGRFSGRQFSNSRSEMNVSTLELGDSALYLCASSLAPSGRASDEQFFGPGTRLTVL.

This clone came up many times. The chain is built from TRBV14 and TRBJ1-6, with D perhaps matching TRBD1 (5 bases). Germline-derived CDR1 and CDR2 are SGHDN and FVKESK. The CDR3 has 15 residues. Deletions cut 3 bases from V and 8 bases from J, with 14 bases between. Here the CDR3 DNA reads TGTGCCAGCAGCCAGTGGGGCTCGAGGTATTCACCCCTCCACTTT. Encoded protein: CASSQWGSRYSPLHF.

The V call is TRBV6-6, the J call TRBJ1-1, with D possibly matching TRBD1 (5 bases). V was trimmed by 4 bases and J by 9 bases, leaving 18 bases between them. CDR3 length: 14 residues. Germline lookup yields CDR1 MNHNY and CDR2 SVGAGI (reference sequence). DNA for the CDR3: TGTGCCAGCAGTTTAGGAGGGACTACATTAAAAGCTTTCTTT. This translates into CASSLGGTTLKAFF.

V gene TRBV7-9 combines with J gene TRBJ1-2, with 9 bases fitting TRBD1. The V and J ends lost 1 base and 6 bases, in that order; junction bases with no gene match: 6. CDR1 is SEHNR and CDR2 is FQNEAQ in the germline V gene (reference sequence). This CDR3 region has 15 residues. CDR3 DNA sequence: TGTGCCAGCAGCTTAGAGCGGGGACAGGGAAATGGCTACACCTTC. Translated, it gives CASSLERGQGNGYTF.

This clone has more than one count but fewer than ten. The gene calls are TRBV12-5 and TRBJ1-6; maybe TRBD1 (6 bases). Trimming removed 0 bases from V and 10 bases from J, with 13 bases in between. CDR1 is LGHNT and CDR2 is FRNRAP in the germline V gene. This CDR3 is 15 amino acids long. The CDR3 coding sequence is TGTGCTAGTGGTTTGGTTCAGGGGCCGGGGTCACCCCTCCACTTT. Amino acid sequence: CASGLVQGPGSPLHF.

The chain employs TRBV4-1 and TRBJ2-6, with D possibly being TRBD1 (6 bases). Germline assignment: CDR1 MGHRA and CDR2 YSYEKL. Trimming removed 3 bases from V and 0 bases from J, with 12 bases in between. This CDR3 has 17 amino acids. The CDR3 is CASSQDRSYSGANVLTF. DNA of the CDR3: TGCGCCAGCAGCCAGGACAGATCATACTCTGGGGCCAACGTCCTGACTTTC.

CDR3: CASSKSARGFYGYTF. DNA for the CDR3: TGTGCCAGCAGCAAATCGGCCAGGGGGTTCTATGGCTACACCTTC. The rearrangement uses TRBV5-6 and TRBJ1-2; 7 bases map to TRBD1. CDR1 is SGHDT and CDR2 is YYEEEE in the germline V gene. The ends lost 4 bases at V and 4 bases at J; junction bases unmatched: 10. The CDR3 spans 15 residues.

This clone was detected a few times. The chain recombines TRBV7-9 with TRBJ1-1; no clear D gene. V was pared by 5 bases and J by 0 bases, with 16 bases between. The CDR3 is 16 residues long. Germline V lookup: CDR1 SEHNR, CDR2 FQNEAQ (reference sequence). CDR3 sequence: CASSANYGQLNTEAFF. For the CDR3, the DNA is TGTGCCAGCAGCGCCAATTATGGGCAGCTGAACACTGAAGCTTTCTTT.

The rearrangement uses TRBV28 and TRBJ1-3; possible D gene TRBD1, 5 bases. The V gene lost 5 bases and the J gene lost 4 bases, with 12 bases spanning the gap. Per the germline V gene, CDR1 is MDHEN and CDR2 is SYDVKM. This CDR3 has 14 residues. The CDR3 protein is CASSGGGRGNTIYF. DNA for the CDR3: TGTGCCAGCAGTGGGGGGGGACGAGGAAACACCATATATTTT.

This chain joins TRBV9 and TRBJ2-5, with a possible D match to TRBD1 (6 bases). The CDR3 sequence is 15 residues long. Trimming took 6 bases from V and 1 from J, leaving 16 bases between them. CDR1 and CDR2 (germline): SGDLS, YYNGEE. The CDR3 loop is CASNPTGSSQETQYF. The CDR3 nucleotides read TGTGCCAGCAATCCAACAGGGAGTTCCCAAGAGACCCAGTACTTC.

The rearrangement uses TRBV5-4 and TRBJ2-1; 9 nucleotides agree with TRBD2. This CDR3 comprises 17 residues. Germline values: CDR1 SGHNT, CDR2 YYREEE (reference sequence). Unmatched junction bases numbered 12, after V lost 1 base and J lost 7 bases. The CDR3 DNA reads as TGTGCCAGCAGCTTGATGACTAGCGGAGCCCCTCGGAATGAGCAGTTCTTC. Its protein is CASSLMTSGAPRNEQFF.

The chain carries TRBV25-1 and TRBJ1-4, with no clear D. The length of the CDR3 is 15 residues. Germline V lookup: CDR1 MGHDK, CDR2 SYGVNS. V lost 3 bases, J lost 7 bases, and 15 bases lay in between. The CDR3 DNA reads TGTGCCAGCAGTGATCCTCAGGAATTCGGTGAAAAACTGTTTTTT. Translated, it gives CASSDPQEFGEKLFF.

This clone was seen many times. The chain combines TRBV4-3 with TRBJ1-2, with D unresolved. The CDR3 covers 14 residues. Trimming took off 4 bases at V and 4 bases at J, with 13 bases between the two ends. The V gene's germline CDR1 is LGHNA and CDR2 YSLEER. The CDR3 sequence: CASSPLGRAYGYTF. DNA of the CDR3: TGCGCCAGCAGCCCCTTGGGGAGGGCCTATGGCTACACCTTC.